The clone carrying this T cell receptor beta chain has more than one count but fewer than ten. This specimen comes from a study of blood T cell repertoires in COVID-19. Study overall: Sites in the United States, Italy and Spain provided acute and convalescent COVID-19 samples. T cells, B-cell-depleted T cells, or PBMCs supplied cDNA or gDNA.

The germline V gene has CDR1 LGHNT and CDR2 FRNRAP. Trimming removed 5 bases from V and 5 bases from J; junction bases left unmatched: 10. There are 15 residues in the CDR3. As handled by the study authors: Estimates of nucleated cell counts were drawn from the amplification of reference gene primers. The table came from immunoSEQ multiplex PCR; TCRdb's copy has only in-frame clones and leaves some out. V and J calls and clone size come straight from that table; D and trimming were deduced from the DNA. The sample records approximately 210,000 clones, 94% being singletons. Source material: peripheral blood. This sequence originates from a man younger than 40 with COVID-19, enrolled during active disease. The chain joins TRBV12-5 to TRBJ2-7; 9 bases are shared with TRBD1. This CDR3 reads CASGPGTGIPDEQYF. In DNA form, the CDR3 reads TGTGCTAGTGGTCCCGGGACAGGGATCCCCGACGAGCAGTACTTC.